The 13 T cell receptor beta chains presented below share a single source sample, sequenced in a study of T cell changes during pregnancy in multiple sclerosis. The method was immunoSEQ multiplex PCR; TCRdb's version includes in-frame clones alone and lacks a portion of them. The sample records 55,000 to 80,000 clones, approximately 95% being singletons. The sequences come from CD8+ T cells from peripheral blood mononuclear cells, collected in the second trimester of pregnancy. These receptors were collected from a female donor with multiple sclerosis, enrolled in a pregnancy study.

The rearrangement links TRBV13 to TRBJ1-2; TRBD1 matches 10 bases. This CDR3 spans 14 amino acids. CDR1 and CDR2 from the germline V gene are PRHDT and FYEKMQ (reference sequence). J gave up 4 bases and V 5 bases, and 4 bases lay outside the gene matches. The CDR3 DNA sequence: TGTGCCAGCAGCCGGACAGGGGGTGGCTATGGCTACACCTTC. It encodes CASSRTGGGYGYTF.

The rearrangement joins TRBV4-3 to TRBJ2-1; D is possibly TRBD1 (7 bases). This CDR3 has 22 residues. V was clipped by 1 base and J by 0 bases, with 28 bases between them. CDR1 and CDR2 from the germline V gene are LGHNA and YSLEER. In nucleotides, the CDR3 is TGCGCCAGCAGCCAAGGTCCTCGTCTCGACAGGGAGGTCCTCCTCTCCTACAATGAGCAGTTCTTC. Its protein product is CASSQGPRLDREVLLSYNEQFF.

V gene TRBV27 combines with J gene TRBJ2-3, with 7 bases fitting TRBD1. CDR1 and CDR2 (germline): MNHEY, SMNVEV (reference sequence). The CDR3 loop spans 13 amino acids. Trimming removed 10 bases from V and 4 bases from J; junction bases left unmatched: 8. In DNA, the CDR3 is TGTGCCACCGCCCTGCAGGGGGCAGATACGCAGTATTTT. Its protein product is CATALQGADTQYF.

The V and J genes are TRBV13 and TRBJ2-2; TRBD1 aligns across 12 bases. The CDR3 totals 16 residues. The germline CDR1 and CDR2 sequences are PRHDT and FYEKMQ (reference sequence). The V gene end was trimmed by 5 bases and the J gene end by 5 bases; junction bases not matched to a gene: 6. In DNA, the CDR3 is TGTGCCAGCAGCCTGGGACAGGGGGCGTTTACCGGGGAGCTGTTTTTT. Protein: CASSLGQGAFTGELFF.

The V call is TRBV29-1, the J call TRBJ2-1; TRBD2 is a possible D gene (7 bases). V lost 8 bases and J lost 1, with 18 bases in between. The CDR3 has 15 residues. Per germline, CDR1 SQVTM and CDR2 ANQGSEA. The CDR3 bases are TGCAGCCACGAGGGGGGGCAGGGGTCCTACAATGAGCAGTTCTTC. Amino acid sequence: CSHEGGQGSYNEQFF.

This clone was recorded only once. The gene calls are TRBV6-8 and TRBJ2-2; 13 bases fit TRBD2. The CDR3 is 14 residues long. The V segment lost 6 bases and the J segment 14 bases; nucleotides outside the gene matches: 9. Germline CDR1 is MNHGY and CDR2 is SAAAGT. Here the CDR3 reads CASRCGTSGVDLFF. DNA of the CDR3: TGTGCCAGCAGATGCGGGACTAGCGGGGTGGACCTGTTTTTT.

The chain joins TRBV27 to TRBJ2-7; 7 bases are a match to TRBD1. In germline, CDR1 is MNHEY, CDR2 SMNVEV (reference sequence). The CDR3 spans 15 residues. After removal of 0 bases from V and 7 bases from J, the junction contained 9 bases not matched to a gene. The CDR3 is CASSLSAGGYGEQYF. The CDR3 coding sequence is TGTGCCAGCAGTTTATCGGCAGGGGGTTATGGGGAGCAGTACTTC.

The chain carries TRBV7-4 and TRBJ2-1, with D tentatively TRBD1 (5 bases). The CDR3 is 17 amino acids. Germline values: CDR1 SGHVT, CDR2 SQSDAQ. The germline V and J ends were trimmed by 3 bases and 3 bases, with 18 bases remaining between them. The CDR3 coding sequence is TGTGCCAGCAGCTTTAAAACGTGCAGGGTTAGCTACAATGAGCAGTTCTTC. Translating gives CASSFKTCRVSYNEQFF.

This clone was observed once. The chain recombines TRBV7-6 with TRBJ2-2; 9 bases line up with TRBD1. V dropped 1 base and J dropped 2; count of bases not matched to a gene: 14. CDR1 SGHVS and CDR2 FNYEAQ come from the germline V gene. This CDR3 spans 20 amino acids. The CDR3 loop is CASSLGWVHRGRGNTGELFF. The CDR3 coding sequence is TGTGCCAGCAGCTTAGGATGGGTACACAGGGGGCGTGGAAACACCGGGGAGCTGTTTTTT.

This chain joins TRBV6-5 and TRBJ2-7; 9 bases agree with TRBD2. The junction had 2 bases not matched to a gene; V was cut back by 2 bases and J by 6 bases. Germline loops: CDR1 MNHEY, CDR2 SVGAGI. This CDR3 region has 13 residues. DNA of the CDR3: TGTGCCAGCAGTTACACTAGCGGGCTCGAGCAGTACTTC. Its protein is CASSYTSGLEQYF.

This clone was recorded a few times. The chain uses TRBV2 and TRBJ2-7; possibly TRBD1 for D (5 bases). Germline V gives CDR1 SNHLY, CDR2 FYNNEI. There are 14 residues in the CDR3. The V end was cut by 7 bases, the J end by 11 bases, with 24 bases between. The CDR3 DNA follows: TGTGCCAGCACCGGCGACAGTCCCTCCTACGAAGAGTACTTC. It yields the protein CASTGDSPSYEEYF.

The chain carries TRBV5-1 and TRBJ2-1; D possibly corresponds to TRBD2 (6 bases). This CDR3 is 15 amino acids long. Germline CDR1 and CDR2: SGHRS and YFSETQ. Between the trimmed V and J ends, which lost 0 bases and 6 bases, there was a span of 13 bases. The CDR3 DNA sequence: TGCGCCAGCAGCTTGGGAGCTAGCGCACTCAATGAGCAGTTCTTC. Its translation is CASSLGASALNEQFF.

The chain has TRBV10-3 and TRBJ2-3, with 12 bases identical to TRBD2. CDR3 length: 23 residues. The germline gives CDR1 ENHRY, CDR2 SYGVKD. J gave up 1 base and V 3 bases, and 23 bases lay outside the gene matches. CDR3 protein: CAISDIRTPPLAGGGWGTDTQYF. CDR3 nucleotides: TGTGCCATCAGTGATATCCGTACCCCCCCACTAGCGGGAGGTGGTTGGGGCACAGATACGCAGTATTTT.